This is a list of T cell receptor beta chains from one sample in a study of T cells in Graves' hyperthyroidism and ophthalmopathy. TCRdb reprocessed the multiplex PCR reads via MiXCR and lists one record per CDR3 protein. The data contain about 250,000 distinct CDR3 sequences, around 25% of them singletons. Sequencing was done on a sample of blood. The receptor set was obtained from a woman between 35 and 50 years old with Graves' ophthalmopathy. Each CDR3 is given with its conserved first and last residue.

v_call: TRBV6-5; j_call: TRBJ1-1; cdr3_aa: CASSYLSTEAFF
v_call: TRBV7-8; j_call: TRBJ2-5; cdr3_aa: CASSLVSGKETQYF
v_call: TRBV20-1; j_call: TRBJ2-6; cdr3_aa: CSARDSGNVLTF
v_call: TRBV7-6; j_call: TRBJ2-7; cdr3_aa: CASSLGQGGTYEQYF
v_call: TRBV24-1; j_call: TRBJ1-1; cdr3_aa: CATSDPPSQEAFF
v_call: TRBV5-6; j_call: TRBJ1-1; cdr3_aa: CASSRGRNTEAFF
v_call: TRBV28; j_call: TRBJ1-5; cdr3_aa: CASSLDRAGQPQHF
v_call: TRBV19; j_call: TRBJ2-5; cdr3_aa: CASSKRDSIQETQYF
v_call: TRBV28; j_call: TRBJ1-2; cdr3_aa: CASSLPGQQGCIF
v_call: TRBV20-1; j_call: TRBJ2-7; cdr3_aa: CSARDHRRGLYEQYF
v_call: TRBV27; j_call: TRBJ2-7; cdr3_aa: CASSPYRGPVYEQYF